This TCR beta chain was captured by sequencing in a study of T cell repertoires in cytomegalovirus infection. TCRdb processed the reads anew with MiXCR; each CDR3 protein has one entry. The table shows around 260,000 distinct CDR3 sequences, with roughly a quarter occurring only once. Unmatched junction bases numbered 4, after V lost 5 bases and J lost 4 bases. CDR1 is ENHRY, CDR2 SYGVKD, per germline. The CDR3 spans 14 residues. The TCR was taken from a human donor in good health (CMV status not recorded). Some clones in this sample may be carry-over from other donors' samples. The sequenced sample consisted of PBMCs. This rearrangement joins TRBV10-3 to TRBJ1-1; 10 nucleotides match TRBD1. The CDR3 sequence is CAISPDRGFTEAFF. CDR3 coding DNA: TGTGCCATCAGTCCGGACAGGGGGTTCACTGAAGCTTTCTTT.